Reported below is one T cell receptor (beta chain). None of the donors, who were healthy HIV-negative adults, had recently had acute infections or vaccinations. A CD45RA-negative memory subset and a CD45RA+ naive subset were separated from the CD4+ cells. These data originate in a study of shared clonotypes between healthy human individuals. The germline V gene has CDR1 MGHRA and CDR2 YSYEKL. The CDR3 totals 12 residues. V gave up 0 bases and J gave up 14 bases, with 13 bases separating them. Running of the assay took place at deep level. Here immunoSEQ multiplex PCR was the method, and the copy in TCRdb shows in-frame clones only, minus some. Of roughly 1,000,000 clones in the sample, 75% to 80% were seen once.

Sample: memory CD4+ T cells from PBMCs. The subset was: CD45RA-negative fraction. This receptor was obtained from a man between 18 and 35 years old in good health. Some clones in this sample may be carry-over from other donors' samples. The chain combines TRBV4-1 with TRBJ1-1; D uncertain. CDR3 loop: CASSQDLSRCFF. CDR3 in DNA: TGCGCCAGCAGCCAAGACCTGAGTCGGTGCTTCTTT.